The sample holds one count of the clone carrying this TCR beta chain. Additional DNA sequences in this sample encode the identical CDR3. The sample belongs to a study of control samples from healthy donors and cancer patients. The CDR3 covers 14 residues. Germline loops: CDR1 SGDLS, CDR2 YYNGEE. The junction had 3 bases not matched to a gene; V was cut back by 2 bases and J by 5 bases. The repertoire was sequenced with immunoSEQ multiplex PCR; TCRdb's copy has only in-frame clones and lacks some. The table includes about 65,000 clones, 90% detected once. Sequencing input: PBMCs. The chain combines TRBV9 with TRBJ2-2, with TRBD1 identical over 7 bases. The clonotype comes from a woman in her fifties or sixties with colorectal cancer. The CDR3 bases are TGTGCCAGCAGCGTCTTACAGGGGACCGGGGAGCTGTTTTTT. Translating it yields CASSVLQGTGELFF.